These 9 T cell receptor beta chains share one sample of origin, sequenced in a study of shared clonotypes between healthy human individuals. This table comes from immunoSEQ multiplex PCR, and its TCRdb copy is limited to in-frame clones, with some not included. The sample includes some 2,400,000 clones, approximately 96% of them seen just once. The sequenced sample was naive CD4+ T cells sorted from blood. Subset here: CD45RA+ positively selected. The receptors shown here come from a man younger than 35 in good health.

This chain links TRBV28 with TRBJ2-7; 10 nucleotides agree with TRBD1. CDR1 is MDHEN, CDR2 SYDVKM, per germline. The CDR3 is 14 amino acids. Trimming cost V 2 bases and J 8 bases; bases outside gene matches: 6. CDR3 in amino acids: CASSLTGTGVKQYF. CDR3 coding DNA: TGTGCCAGCAGTTTAACGGGGACAGGGGTAAAGCAGTACTTC.

This clone was counted a single time. This chain connects TRBV6-1 to TRBJ2-7, with 10 nucleotides matching TRBD1. Germline lookup yields CDR1 MNHNS and CDR2 SASEGT. This CDR3 is 14 amino acids long. J lost 2 bases, V lost 6 bases, and 4 bases had no gene match. The CDR3 DNA sequence: TGTGCCAGCAGCCGGGACAGGGGAACCTACGAGCAGTACTTC. Its protein product is CASSRDRGTYEQYF.

Turning to this clone: Other DNA sequences within the sample encode an identical CDR3. The chain joins TRBV30 to TRBJ1-5, with D uncertain. This CDR3 is 14 amino acids long. Looked up from germline, CDR1 is GTSNPN and CDR2 is SVGIG (reference sequence). V lost 0 bases and J lost 0, with 6 bases in between. CDR3 residues: CAWSVGSSNQPQHF. CDR3 DNA sequence: TGTGCCTGGAGTGTAGGCAGTAGCAATCAGCCCCAGCATTTT.

V usage is TRBV28 and J usage is TRBJ1-1; D may be TRBD1 (5 bases). The CDR3 runs to 12 residues. The germline V gene encodes CDR1 MDHEN and CDR2 SYDVKM. Trimming pared 5 bases from V and 6 bases from J, leaving 10 bases between. The CDR3 protein is CASSAGVAEAFF. Written as DNA, the CDR3 is TGTGCCAGCAGTGCGGGGGTCGCTGAAGCTTTCTTT.

CDR3 sequence reads: CAWSTESSGNTIYF. In DNA, the CDR3 is TGTGCCTGGTCGACTGAGAGCTCTGGAAACACCATATATTTT. The V gene is TRBV30, the J gene TRBJ1-3; D is ambiguous. Trimming left V 5 bases short and J 0 bases short, with 11 bases between. In germline, CDR1 is GTSNPN, CDR2 SVGIG (reference sequence). The length of the CDR3 is 14 residues. Variable domain in full (rest from reference TRBV30 and TRBJ1-3): SQTIHQWPATLVQPVGSPLSLECTVEGTSNPNLYWYRQAAGRGLQLLFYSVGIGQISSEVPQNLSASRPQDRQFILSSKKLLLSDSGFYLCAWSTESSGNTIYFGEGSWLTVV.

Comments on this clone: Other DNA sequences in the same sample also yield this CDR3. CDR3 in DNA: TGTGCCATCACAACGGATTATAATTCACCCCTCCACTTT. It yields the protein CAITTDYNSPLHF. The chain joins TRBV10-3 to TRBJ1-6; no definite D call. This CDR3 region has 13 residues. Trimming removed 7 bases at V and 4 bases at J, with 8 bases between. In germline, CDR1 is ENHRY, CDR2 SYGVKD.

This sequence joins TRBV28 and TRBJ1-1; D is unresolved. V was clipped by 8 bases and J by 5 bases, with 9 bases between them. CDR3 length equals 11 residues. Germline V gene sequence: CDR1 MDHEN, CDR2 SYDVKM. The CDR3 protein is CASRGFTEAFF. The CDR3 bases are TGTGCCAGCCGGGGTTTTACTGAAGCTTTCTTT. Full variable domain (outside the CDR3, taken from reference TRBV28 and TRBJ1-1): DVKVTQSSRYLVKRTGEKVFLECVQDMDHENMFWYRQDPGLGLRLIYFSYDVKMKEKGDIPEGYSVSREKKERFSLILESASTNQTSMYLCASRGFTEAFFGQGTRLTVV.

The rearrangement joins TRBV5-1 to TRBJ1-5, with D perhaps TRBD1 (5 bases). V lost 0 bases and J 1 base, leaving 11 bases between the germline ends. The CDR3 length is 16 residues. Germline CDR1 and CDR2: SGHRS and YFSETQ. The CDR3 DNA reads as TGCGCCAGCAGCTTGGACGGAGGGACCAGCAATCAGCCCCAGCATTTT. Its protein product is CASSLDGGTSNQPQHF.

The chain joins TRBV18 to TRBJ2-5; TRBD2 matches at 10 bases. The J segment lost 2 bases and the V segment lost 6 bases, leaving 6 bases of the junction unmatched. The germline V gene encodes CDR1 KGHSH and CDR2 LQKENI. The CDR3 is 15 amino acids. The CDR3 loop reads CASSSRTSGQETQYF. CDR3 coding DNA: TGTGCCAGCTCTTCCAGGACTAGCGGACAAGAGACCCAGTACTTC.